The 2 T cell receptor beta chains listed next were all sequenced from one sample in a study of Graves' ophthalmopathy and Graves' hyperthyroidism. Amplified material comprised TCR beta CDR3 regions derived from RNA transcripts. The first-round RT-PCR employed HTBI primers together with the Qiagen OneStep RT-PCR kit. A multiplex PCR was then performed as the second round. MiXCR, applied by TCRdb to the multiplex PCR reads, yields one record per CDR3 protein. Of 1 million to 1.3 million distinct CDR3 sequences listed, about 38% were seen once; the top ten hold roughly 11%. Sequencing was carried out using peripheral blood or thyroid tissue (not recorded which). Receptors originate from an adult man with Graves' hyperthyroidism.

The gene calls are TRBV7-3 and TRBJ2-7; tentatively, D is TRBD1 (6 bases). The CDR3 has 15 residues. The germline V gene encodes CDR1 SGHTA and CDR2 FQGTGA. V lost 6 bases, J lost 3 bases, and 18 bases lay in between. CDR3 sequence (DNA): TGTGCCAGCAGTTTATCTGCAGGGGAAGGCTACGAGCAGTACTTC. The encoded protein is CASSLSAGEGYEQYF. Full variable domain (outside the CDR3, taken from reference TRBV7-3 and TRBJ2-7): GAGVSQTPSNKVTEKGKYVELRCDPISGHTALYWYRQSLGQGPEFLIYFQGTGAADDSGLPNDRFFAVRPEGSVSTLKIQRTERGDSAVYLCASSLSAGEGYEQYFGPGTRLTVT.

This clonotype was recorded many times. This chain uses TRBV29-1 with TRBJ2-7; D remains unclear. Deletions cut 7 bases from V and 1 base from J, with 8 bases between. The CDR3 covers 11 residues. Germline CDR1 is SQVTM and CDR2 is ANQGSEA. The CDR3 spells CSARRSYEQYF. CDR3 nucleotide sequence: TGCAGCGCCAGGCGATCCTACGAGCAGTACTTC.